The following is a T cell receptor (beta chain) sequence with its context. TCRdb's table, derived via immunoSEQ multiplex PCR, lists solely in-frame clones and lacks some. The table includes about 92,000 clones, approximately 91% detected once. The CDR3 has 14 amino acids. Germline values: CDR1 MDHEN, CDR2 SYDVKM. V was clipped by 3 bases and J by 7 bases; unmatched bases: 5. The data stem from a study of OX40 agonist ivuxolimab in advanced cancers. This chain uses TRBV28 with TRBJ1-2; 10 bases are a match to TRBD1. This clonotype was sampled from an adult with an advanced solid tumor such as melanoma, head and neck, liver or kidney cancer. The sequences come from CD4+ or CD8+ T cells sorted from blood, collected in a trial of the OX40 agonist ivuxolimab. The CDR3 DNA sequence: TGTGCCAGCAGTTTGGGACAGGGGTTTGCTGGCTACACCTTC. Amino acid sequence: CASSLGQGFAGYTF.